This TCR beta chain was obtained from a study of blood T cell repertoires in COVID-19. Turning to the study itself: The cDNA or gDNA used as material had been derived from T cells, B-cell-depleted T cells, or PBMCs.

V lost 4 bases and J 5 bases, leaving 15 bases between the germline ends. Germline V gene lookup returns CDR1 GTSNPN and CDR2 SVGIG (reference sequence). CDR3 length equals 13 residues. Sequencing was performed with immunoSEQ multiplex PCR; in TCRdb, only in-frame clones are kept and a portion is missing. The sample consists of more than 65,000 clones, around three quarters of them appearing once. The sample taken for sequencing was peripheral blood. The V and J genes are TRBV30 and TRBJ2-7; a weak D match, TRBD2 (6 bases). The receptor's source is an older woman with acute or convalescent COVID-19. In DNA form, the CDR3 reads TGTGCCTGGACCCCCCGGGGGACCGACGAGCAGTACTTC. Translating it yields CAWTPRGTDEQYF.